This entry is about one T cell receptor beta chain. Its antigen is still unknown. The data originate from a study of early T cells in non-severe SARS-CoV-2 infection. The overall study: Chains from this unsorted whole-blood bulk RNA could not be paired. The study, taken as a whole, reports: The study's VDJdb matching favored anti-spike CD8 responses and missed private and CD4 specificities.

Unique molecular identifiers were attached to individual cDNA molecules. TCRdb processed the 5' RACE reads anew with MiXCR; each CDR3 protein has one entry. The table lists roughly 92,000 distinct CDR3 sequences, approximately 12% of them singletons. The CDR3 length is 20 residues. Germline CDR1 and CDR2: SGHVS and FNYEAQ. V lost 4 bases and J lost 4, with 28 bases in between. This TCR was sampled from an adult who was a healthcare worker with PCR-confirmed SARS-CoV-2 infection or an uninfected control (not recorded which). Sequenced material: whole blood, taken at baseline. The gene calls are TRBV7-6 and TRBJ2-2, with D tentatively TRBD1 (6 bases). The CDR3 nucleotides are TGTGCCAGCAGCTCCCGACTAAACCGCTTTGAGGGGGAGACCACCGGGGAGCTGTTTTTT. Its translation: CASSSRLNRFEGETTGELFF.